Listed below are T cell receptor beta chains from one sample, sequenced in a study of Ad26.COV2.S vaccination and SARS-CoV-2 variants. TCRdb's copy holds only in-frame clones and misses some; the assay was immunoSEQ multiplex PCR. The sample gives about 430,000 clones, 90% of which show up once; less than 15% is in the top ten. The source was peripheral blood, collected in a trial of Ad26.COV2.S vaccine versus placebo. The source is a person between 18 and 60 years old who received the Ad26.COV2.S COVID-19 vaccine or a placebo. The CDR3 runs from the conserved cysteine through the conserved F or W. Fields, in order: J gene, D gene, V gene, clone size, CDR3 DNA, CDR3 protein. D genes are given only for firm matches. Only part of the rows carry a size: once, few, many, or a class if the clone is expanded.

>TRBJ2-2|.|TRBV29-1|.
TGCAGCGTTGAAGATCGAAGTAGCGGAGAGAACACCGGGGAGCTGTTTTTT
CSVEDRSSGENTGELFF
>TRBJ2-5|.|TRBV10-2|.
TGCGCCAGCACTAAGGAACGGAGGGGTGGCCAAGAGACCCAGTACTTC
CASTKERRGGQETQYF
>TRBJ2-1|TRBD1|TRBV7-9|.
TGTGCCAGCAGCGGACAGGGGGTATTAAGCAATGAGCAGTTCTTC
CASSGQGVLSNEQFF
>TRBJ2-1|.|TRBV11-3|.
TGTGCCAGCAGCCTAGGGGCTTCCGCAAACTCCTACAATGAGCAGTTCTTC
CASSLGASANSYNEQFF
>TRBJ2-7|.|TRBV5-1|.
TGCGCCAGCAGCATACATGATAGCTCCTACGAGCAGTACTTC
CASSIHDSSYEQYF
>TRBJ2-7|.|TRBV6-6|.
TGTGCCAGCCGGGAATTGGCGAACTACGAGCAGTACTTC
CASRELANYEQYF
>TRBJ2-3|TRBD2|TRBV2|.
TGTGCCAGCAGTGGAAGACCCGGGACTAGCATTTCCGATACGCAGTATTTT
CASSGRPGTSISDTQYF
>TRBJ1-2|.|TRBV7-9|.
TGTGCCAGCAGCTTACTCGGTGGTATTGACTATGGCTACACCTTC
CASSLLGGIDYGYTF
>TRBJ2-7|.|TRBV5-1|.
TGCGCCAGCAGCTTGGTCTCAGGGGCCTACGAGCAGTACTTC
CASSLVSGAYEQYF
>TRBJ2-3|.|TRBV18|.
TGTGCCAGCTCACCGCGGGGACCTTCATCAACATCCACAGATACGCAGTATTTT
CASSPRGPSSTSTDTQYF
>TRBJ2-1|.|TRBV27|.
TGTGCCAGCACCCCTGACAGGAGCTCCTACAATGAGCAGTTCTTC
CASTPDRSSYNEQFF
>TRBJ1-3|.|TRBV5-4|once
TGTGCCAGCAGCCTTTTCTCCTCGAGCTCTGGAAACACCATATATTTT
CASSLFSSSSGNTIYF
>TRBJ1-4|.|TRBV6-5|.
TGTGCCAGCAGTTACCAATTAATCACAGTTAATGAAAAACTGTTTTTT
CASSYQLITVNEKLFF
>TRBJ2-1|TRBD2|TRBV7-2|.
TGTGCCAGCAGCTTAGGCGGGACTAGCGGCGGCAATGAGCAGTTCTTC
CASSLGGTSGGNEQFF
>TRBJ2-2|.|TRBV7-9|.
TGTGCCAGCAGCTTAGGGCAGAATACGAACACCGGGGAGCTGTTTTTT
CASSLGQNTNTGELFF
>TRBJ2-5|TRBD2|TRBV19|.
TGTGCCAGTCGTCTAGCGGGAGAGACCCAGTACTTC
CASRLAGETQYF
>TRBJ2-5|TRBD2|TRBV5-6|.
TGTGCCAGCGTCGAGGGACTAGCGGGAGCGGGGGAGACCCAGTACTTC
CASVEGLAGAGETQYF
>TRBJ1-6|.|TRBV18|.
TGTGCCAGCTCACCACCCGGGGGTAGCTCACCCCTCCACTTT
CASSPPGGSSPLHF
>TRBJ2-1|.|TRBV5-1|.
TGCGCCAGCAGCATAGCGCGTAACTCCTACAATGAGCAGTTCTTC
CASSIARNSYNEQFF
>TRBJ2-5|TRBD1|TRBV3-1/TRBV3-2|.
TGTGCCAGCAGCCCCGACAGGGTACAAGAGACCCAGTACTTC
CASSPDRVQETQYF
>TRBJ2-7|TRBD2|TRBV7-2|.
TGTGCCAGCAGCTACGGACTAGCGGGCTTGTCCCCCTACGAGCAGTACTTC
CASSYGLAGLSPYEQYF
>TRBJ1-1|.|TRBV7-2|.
TGTGCCAGCAGCTCCGGGGGGACCGTTCGGACTGAAGCTTTCTTT
CASSSGGTVRTEAFF
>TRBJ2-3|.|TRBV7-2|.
TGTGCCAGCAGCTGGGGACCTCTAACAGATACGCAGTATTTT
CASSWGPLTDTQYF
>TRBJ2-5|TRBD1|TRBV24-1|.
TGTGCCACCAGTGAGCCTAGGGGGCCCGAAGAGACCCAGTACTTC
CATSEPRGPEETQYF
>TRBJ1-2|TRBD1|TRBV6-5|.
TGTGCCAGCAGTTACAGATGGTCAGGGGGTGATGGCTACACCTTC
CASSYRWSGGDGYTF
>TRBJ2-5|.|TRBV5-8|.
TGTGCCAGCAGCCATAGGGCGAGTTCAGCTCAAGAGACCCAGTACTTC
CASSHRASSAQETQYF
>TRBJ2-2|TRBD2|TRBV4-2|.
TGTGCCAGCAGCAAGGGACTAGCGGGAGTCACCGGGGAGCTGTTTTTT
CASSKGLAGVTGELFF
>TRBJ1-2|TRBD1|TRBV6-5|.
TGTGCCAGCAGTTACCGGGACAGGGCCTATGGCTACACCTTC
CASSYRDRAYGYTF
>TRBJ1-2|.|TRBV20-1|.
TGCAGTGCTAGTTTGGCAACTAACTATGGCTACACCTTC
CSASLATNYGYTF
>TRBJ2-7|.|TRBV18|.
TGTGCCAGCTCAATGTCCCAGTCCTACGAGCAGTACTTC
CASSMSQSYEQYF
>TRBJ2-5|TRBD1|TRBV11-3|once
TGTGCCAGCAGCTCAGGGGGTGGGGAGACCCAGTACTTC
CASSSGGGETQYF
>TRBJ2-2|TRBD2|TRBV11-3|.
TGTGCCAGCAGTTTCGGGACTAGCTTGAACACCGGGGAGCTGTTTTTT
CASSFGTSLNTGELFF
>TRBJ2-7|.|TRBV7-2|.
TGTGCCAGCAGCTTAGAGGGGGGAACCACCTACGAGCAGTACTTC
CASSLEGGTTYEQYF
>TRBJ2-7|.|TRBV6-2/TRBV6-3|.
TGTGCCAGCAGTTACGGACAGACCTACGAGCAGTACTTC
CASSYGQTYEQYF
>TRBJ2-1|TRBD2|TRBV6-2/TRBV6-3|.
TGTGCCAGCAGTTACTCGAAAGGGTGGCTAGCGGCTTACAATGAGCAGTTCTTC
CASSYSKGWLAAYNEQFF
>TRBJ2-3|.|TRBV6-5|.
TGTGCCAGCAGCCTAGTGTCGGGAGATACGCAGTATTTT
CASSLVSGDTQYF
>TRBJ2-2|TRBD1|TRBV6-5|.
TGTGCCAGCAGTTCCCGACAGGGGAACACCGGGGAGCTGTTTTTT
CASSSRQGNTGELFF
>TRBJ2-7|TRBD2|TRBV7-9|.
TGTGCCAGCAGCACACGCGGGAGGGATCCCTACGAGCAGTACTTC
CASSTRGRDPYEQYF
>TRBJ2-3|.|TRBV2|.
TGTGCCAGCAGTGAAGTGTACGGAGCAGATACGCAGTATTTT
CASSEVYGADTQYF
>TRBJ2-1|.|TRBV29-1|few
TGCAGCGCCGACTCCGCCGGATGGCAGTTCTTC
CSADSAGWQFF
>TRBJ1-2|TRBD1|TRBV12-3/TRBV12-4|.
TGTGCCAGCAGTAGGGGACAGGGAGGCTACACCTTC
CASSRGQGGYTF
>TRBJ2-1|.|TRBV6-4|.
TGTGCCAGCTCGGACCAACAAGGAGGTAATGAGCAGTTCTTC
CASSDQQGGNEQFF
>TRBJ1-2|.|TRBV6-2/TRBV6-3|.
TGTGCCAGCAGTTATCAGGATCGCTACGGCTACACCTTC
CASSYQDRYGYTF
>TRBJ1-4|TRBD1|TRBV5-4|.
TGTGCCAGCAGCCGGACAGGGACTAATGAAAAACTGTTTTTT
CASSRTGTNEKLFF
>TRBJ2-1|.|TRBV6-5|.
TGTGCCAGCAGAAGACTACCTGACAATGAGCAGTTCTTC
CASRRLPDNEQFF
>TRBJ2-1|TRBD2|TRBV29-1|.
TGCAGCGTTGAAGATTGGCTAGCGGGGTACAATGAGCAGTTCTTC
CSVEDWLAGYNEQFF
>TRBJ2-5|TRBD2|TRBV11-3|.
TGTGCCAGCAGCTTAGCGGTCGCGGGAGCCCTCGGAGAGACCCAGTACTTC
CASSLAVAGALGETQYF
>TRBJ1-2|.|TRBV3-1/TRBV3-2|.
TGTGCCAGCAGCCTAACAGGGTTTCATGGCTACACCTTC
CASSLTGFHGYTF
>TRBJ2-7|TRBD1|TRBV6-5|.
TGTGCCAGCAGTATGGACAGGACCGTCGGCGAGCAGTACTTC
CASSMDRTVGEQYF